This T cell receptor (beta chain) was sequenced during a study of T cell repertoires in cytomegalovirus infection. Study context: Carrying CMV and the relevant HLA type showed in public TCR beta signatures. Notes on the study in general: HLA-C-restricted CMV clonotypes gave the most frequent clonotype in two of eight donors. Cumulative frequency of public TCR beta families picked out carriers of CMV plus the relevant HLA.

Details on this clonotype: Its antigen is not known.

Via MiXCR, TCRdb re-called the reads, giving one row per CDR3 protein. The sample has hundreds of thousands of distinct CDR3 sequences; about 24% are singletons. The trim removed 4 bases at V and 6 bases at J, leaving 7 bases unmatched. The CDR3 totals 14 residues. Germline V gives CDR1 SGDLS, CDR2 YYNGEE. This clonotype originated in a human donor in good health (CMV status not recorded). Some clones in this sample may be carry-over from other donors' samples. The sample was CD8+ T cells from PBMCs. The chain has TRBV9 and TRBJ1-5, with 7 bases aligning to TRBD1. Here the CDR3 reads CASSPGTATQPQHF. In DNA form, the CDR3 reads TGTGCCAGCAGCCCCGGGACAGCCACTCAGCCCCAGCATTTT.